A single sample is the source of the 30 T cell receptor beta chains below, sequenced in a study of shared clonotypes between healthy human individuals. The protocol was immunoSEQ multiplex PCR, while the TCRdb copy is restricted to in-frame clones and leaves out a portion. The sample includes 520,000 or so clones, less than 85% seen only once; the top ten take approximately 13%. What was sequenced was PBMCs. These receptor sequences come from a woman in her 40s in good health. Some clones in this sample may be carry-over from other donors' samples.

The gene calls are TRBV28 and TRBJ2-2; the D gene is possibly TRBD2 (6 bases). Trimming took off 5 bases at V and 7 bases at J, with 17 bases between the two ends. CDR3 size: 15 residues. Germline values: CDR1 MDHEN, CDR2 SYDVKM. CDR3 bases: TGTGCCAGCAGTAGACCTAGCGAGAGGGACGGGGAGCTGTTTTTT. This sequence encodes CASSRPSERDGELFF.

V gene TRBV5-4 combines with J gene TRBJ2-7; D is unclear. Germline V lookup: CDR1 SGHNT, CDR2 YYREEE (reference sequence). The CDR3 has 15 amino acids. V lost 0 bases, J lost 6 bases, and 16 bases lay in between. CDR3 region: CASSLDWGISGEQYF. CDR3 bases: TGTGCCAGCAGCTTGGATTGGGGAATTTCGGGCGAGCAGTACTTC. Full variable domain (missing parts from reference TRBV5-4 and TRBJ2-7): ETGVTQSPTHLIKTRGQQVTLRCSSQSGHNTVSWYQQALGQGPQFIFQYYREEENGRGNFPPRFSGLQFPNYSSELNVNALELDDSALYLCASSLDWGISGEQYFGPGTRLTVT.

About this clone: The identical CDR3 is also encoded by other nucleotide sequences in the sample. CDR3 coding DNA: TGTGCCAGCAGCCGGGACAGAAGGAACACTGAAGCTTTCTTT. Protein product: CASSRDRRNTEAFF. This chain joins TRBV13 and TRBJ1-1; 7 bases are shared with TRBD1. From germline, CDR1 is PRHDT and CDR2 FYEKMQ (reference sequence). V lost 5 bases to trimming and J lost 1 base; unmatched junction nucleotides: 4. CDR3 length equals 14 residues.

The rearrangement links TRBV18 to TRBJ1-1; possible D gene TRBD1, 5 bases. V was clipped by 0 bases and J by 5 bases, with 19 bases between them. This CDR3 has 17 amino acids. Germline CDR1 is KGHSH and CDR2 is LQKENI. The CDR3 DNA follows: TGTGCCAGCTCACCACCTATCTCTACAGGATTTGGTACTGAAGCTTTCTTT. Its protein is CASSPPISTGFGTEAFF.

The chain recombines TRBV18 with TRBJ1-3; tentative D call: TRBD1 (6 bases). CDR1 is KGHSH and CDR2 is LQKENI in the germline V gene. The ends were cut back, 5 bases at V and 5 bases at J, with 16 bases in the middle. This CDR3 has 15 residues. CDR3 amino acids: CASSASGTNRNTIYF. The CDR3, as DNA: TGTGCCAGCTCAGCCTCCGGGACAAACAGAAACACCATATATTTT.

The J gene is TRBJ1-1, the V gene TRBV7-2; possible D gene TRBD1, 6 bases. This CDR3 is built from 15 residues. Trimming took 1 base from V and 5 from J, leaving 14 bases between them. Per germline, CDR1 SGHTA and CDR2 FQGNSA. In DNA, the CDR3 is TGTGCCAGCAGCTTAGTCAGGGGTCCGGTGACTGAAGCTTTCTTT. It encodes CASSLVRGPVTEAFF.

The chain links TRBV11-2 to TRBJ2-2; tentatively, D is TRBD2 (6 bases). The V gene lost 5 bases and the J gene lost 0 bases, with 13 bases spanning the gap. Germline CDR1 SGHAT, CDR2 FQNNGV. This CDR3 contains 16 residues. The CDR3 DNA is TGTGCCAGCAGCACATTCGGGGGAACGAACACCGGGGAGCTGTTTTTT. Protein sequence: CASSTFGGTNTGELFF. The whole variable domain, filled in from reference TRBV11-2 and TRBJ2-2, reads EAGVAQSPRYKIIEKRQSVAFWCNPISGHATLYWYQQILGQGPKLLIQFQNNGVVDDSQLPKDRFSAERLKGVDSTLKIQPAKLEDSAVYLCASSTFGGTNTGELFFGEGSRLTVL.

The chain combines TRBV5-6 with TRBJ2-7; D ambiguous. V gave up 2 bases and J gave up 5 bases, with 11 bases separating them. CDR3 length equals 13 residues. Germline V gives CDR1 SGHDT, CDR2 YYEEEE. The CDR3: CASSFLGRDEQYF. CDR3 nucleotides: TGTGCCAGCAGCTTCTTGGGTCGGGACGAGCAGTACTTC.

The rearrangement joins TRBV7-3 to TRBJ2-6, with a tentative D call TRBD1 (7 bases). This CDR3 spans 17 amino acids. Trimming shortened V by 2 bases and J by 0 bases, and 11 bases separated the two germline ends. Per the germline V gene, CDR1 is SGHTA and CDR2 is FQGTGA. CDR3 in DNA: TGTGCCAGCAGCTTAGCAGGGGGGCACTCTGGGGCCAACGTCCTGACTTTC. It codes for CASSLAGGHSGANVLTF.

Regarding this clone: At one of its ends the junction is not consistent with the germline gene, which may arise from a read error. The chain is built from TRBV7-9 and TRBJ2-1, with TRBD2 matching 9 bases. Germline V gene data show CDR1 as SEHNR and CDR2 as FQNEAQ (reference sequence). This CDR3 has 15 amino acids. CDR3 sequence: CASSLASGINDEQFF. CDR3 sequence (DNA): TGTGCCAGCAGCCTAGCTAGCGGGATCAACGATGAGCAGTTCTTC.

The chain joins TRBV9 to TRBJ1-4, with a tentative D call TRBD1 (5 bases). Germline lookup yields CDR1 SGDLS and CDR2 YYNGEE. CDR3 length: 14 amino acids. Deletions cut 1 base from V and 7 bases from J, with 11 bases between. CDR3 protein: CASSVQGGGEKLFF. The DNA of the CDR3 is TGTGCCAGCAGCGTACAGGGCGGGGGTGAAAAACTGTTTTTT.

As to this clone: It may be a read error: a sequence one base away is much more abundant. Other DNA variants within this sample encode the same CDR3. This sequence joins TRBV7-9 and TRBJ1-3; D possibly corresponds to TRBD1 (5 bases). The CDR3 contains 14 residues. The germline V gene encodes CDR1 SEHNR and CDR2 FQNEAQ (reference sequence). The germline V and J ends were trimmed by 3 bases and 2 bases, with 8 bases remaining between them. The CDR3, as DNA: TGTGCCAGCAGCTTGGGGGGTGCTGGAAACACCATATATTTT. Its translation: CASSLGGAGNTIYF. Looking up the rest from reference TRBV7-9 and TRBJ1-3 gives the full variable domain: DTGVSQNPRHKITKRGQNVTFRCDPISEHNRLYWYRQTLGQGPEFLTYFQNEAQLEKSRLLSDRFSAERPKGSFSTLEIQRTEQGDSAMYLCASSLGGAGNTIYFGEGSWLTVV.

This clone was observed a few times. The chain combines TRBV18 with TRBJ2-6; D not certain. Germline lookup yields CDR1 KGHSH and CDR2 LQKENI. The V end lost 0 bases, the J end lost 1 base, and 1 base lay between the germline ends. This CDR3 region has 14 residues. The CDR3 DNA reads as TGTGCCAGCTCACCACCATCTGGGGCCAACGTCCTGACTTTC. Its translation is CASSPPSGANVLTF.

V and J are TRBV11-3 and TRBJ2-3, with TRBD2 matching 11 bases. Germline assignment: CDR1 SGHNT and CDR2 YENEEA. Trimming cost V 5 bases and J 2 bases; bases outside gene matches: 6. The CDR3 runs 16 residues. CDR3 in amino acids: CASSPGTSGYTDTQYF. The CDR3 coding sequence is TGTGCCAGCAGCCCGGGGACTAGCGGATACACAGATACGCAGTATTTT.

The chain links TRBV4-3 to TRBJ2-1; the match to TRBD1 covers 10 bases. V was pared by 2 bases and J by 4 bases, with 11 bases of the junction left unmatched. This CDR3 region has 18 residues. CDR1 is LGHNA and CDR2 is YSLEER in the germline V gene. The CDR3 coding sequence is TGCGCCAGCAGCCAATTAGGGAGTCCGGGACAGGGGTACAATGAGCAGTTCTTC. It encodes CASSQLGSPGQGYNEQFF.

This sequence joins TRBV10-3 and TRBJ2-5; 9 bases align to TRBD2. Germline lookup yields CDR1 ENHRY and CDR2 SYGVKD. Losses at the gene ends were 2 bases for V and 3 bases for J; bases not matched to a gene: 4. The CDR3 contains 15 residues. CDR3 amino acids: CAISEVRTSEETQYF. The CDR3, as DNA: TGTGCCATCAGTGAGGTACGGACTAGCGAAGAGACCCAGTACTTC.

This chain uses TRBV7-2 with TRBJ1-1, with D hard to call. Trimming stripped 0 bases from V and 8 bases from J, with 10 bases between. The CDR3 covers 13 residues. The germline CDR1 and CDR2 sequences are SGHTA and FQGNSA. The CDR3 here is CASSLAGSVEAFF. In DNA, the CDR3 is TGTGCCAGCAGCTTAGCGGGCTCCGTGGAAGCTTTCTTT. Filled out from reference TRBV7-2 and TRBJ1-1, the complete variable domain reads GAGVSQSPSNKVTEKGKDVELRCDPISGHTALYWYRQSLGQGLEFLIYFQGNSAPDKSGLPSDRFSAERTGGSVSTLTIQRTQQEDSAVYLCASSLAGSVEAFFGQGTRLTVV.

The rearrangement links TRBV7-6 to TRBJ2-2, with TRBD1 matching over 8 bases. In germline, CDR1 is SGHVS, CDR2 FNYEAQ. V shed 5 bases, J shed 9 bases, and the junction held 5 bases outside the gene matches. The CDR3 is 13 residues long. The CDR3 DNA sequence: TGTGCCAGCAGCAAACGACAGGGGTGGGAGCTGTTTTTT. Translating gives CASSKRQGWELFF.

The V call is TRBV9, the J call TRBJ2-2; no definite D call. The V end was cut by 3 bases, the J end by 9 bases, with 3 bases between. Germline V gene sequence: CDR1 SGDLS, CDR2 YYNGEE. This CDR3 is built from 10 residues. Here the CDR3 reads CASSARELFF. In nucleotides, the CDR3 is TGTGCCAGCAGCGCAAGGGAGCTGTTTTTT.

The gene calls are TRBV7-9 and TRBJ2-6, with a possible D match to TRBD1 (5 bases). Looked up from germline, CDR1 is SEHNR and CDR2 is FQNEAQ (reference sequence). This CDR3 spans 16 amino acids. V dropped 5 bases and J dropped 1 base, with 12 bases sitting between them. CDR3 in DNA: TGTGCCAGCAGCCAAGATAGGGGTTCTGGGGCCAACGTCCTGACTTTC. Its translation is CASSQDRGSGANVLTF. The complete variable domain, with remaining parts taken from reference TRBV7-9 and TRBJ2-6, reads DTGVSQNPRHKITKRGQNVTFRCDPISEHNRLYWYRQTLGQGPEFLTYFQNEAQLEKSRLLSDRFSAERPKGSFSTLEIQRTEQGDSAMYLCASSQDRGSGANVLTFGAGSRLTVL.

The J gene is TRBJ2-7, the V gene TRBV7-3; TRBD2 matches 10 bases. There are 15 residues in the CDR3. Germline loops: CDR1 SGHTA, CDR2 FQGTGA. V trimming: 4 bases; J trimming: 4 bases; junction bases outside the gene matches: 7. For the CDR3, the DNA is TGTGCCAGCAGCTACCTAGCGGGAGCCCCTTACGAGCAGTACTTC. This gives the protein CASSYLAGAPYEQYF.

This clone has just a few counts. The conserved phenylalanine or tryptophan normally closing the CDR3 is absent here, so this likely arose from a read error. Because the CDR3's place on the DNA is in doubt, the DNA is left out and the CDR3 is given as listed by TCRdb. The CDR3 sequence: CASSGGVL. V usage is TRBV4-2 and J usage is TRBJ1-2. Germline V CDR1 and CDR2: LGHNA, YNFKEQ. The CDR3 is 8 amino acids in total, end residues counted.

In nucleotides, the CDR3 is TGCGCCAGCACCGCGCGCAATGAGCAGTTCTTC. Its translation: CASTARNEQFF. The chain uses TRBV10-2 and TRBJ2-1, with D unresolved. V gave up 7 bases and J gave up 6 bases, with 7 bases separating them. The CDR3 loop spans 11 amino acids. In germline, CDR1 is WSHSY, CDR2 SAAADI.

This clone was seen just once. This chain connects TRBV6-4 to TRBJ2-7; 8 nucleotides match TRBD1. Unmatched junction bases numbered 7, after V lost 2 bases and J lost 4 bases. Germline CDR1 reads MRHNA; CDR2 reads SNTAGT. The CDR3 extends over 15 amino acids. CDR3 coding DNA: TGTGCCAGCAGTGACGGGAACAGGGGGACTTACGAGCAGTACTTC. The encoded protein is CASSDGNRGTYEQYF.

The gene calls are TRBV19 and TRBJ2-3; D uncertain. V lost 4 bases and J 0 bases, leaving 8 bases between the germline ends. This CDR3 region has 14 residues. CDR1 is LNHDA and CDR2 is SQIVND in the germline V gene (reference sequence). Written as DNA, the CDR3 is TGTGCCAGTAGTACTACAGCGAGCACAGATACGCAGTATTTT. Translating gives CASSTTASTDTQYF.

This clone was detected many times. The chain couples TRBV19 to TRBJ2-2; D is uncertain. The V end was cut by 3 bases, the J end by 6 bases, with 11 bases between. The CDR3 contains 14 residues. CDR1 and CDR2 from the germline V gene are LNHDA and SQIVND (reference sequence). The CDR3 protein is CASSISRQAGELFF. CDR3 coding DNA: TGTGCCAGTAGTATTTCCAGGCAGGCCGGGGAGCTGTTTTTT.

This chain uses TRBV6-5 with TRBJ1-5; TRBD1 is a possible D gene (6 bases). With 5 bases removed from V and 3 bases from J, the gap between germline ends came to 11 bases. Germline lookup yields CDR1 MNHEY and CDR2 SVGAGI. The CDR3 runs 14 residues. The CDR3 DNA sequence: TGTGCCAGCAGTCCCGGACAGATCAATCAGCCCCAGCATTTT. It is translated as CASSPGQINQPQHF.

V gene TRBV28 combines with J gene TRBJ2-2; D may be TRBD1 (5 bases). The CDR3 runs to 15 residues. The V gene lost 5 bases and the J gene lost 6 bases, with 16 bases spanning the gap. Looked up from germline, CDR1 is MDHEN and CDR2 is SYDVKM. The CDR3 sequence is CASSPLDILAGELFF. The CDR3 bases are TGTGCCAGCAGTCCCTTGGACATTTTGGCCGGGGAGCTGTTTTTT.

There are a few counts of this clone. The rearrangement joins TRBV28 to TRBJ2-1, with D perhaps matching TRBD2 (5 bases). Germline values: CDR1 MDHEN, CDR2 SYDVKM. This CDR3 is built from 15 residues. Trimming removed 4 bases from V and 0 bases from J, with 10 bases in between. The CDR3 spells CASSSRRSSYNEQFF. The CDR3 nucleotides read TGTGCCAGCAGTTCCAGGAGGAGCTCCTACAATGAGCAGTTCTTC.

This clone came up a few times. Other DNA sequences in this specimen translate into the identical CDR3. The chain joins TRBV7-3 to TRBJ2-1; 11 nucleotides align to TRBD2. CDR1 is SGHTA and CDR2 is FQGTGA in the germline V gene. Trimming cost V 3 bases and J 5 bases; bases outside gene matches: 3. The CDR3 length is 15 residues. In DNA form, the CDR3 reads TGTGCCAGCAGCTTGACGGGACTAGCGGACAATGAGCAGTTCTTC. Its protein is CASSLTGLADNEQFF.